This passage covers 26 T cell receptor beta chains from one sample sequenced in a study of beta chain features in type 1 diabetes. Every isolated RNA sample was fully reverse transcribed, so sequencing captured expressed TCRB transcripts. Data came from immunoSEQ multiplex PCR; TCRdb stores just in-frame clones and leaves some out. The sample lists around 430,000 clones, 25% to 35% occurring once. Sample: naive CD4+ T cells from blood. The source of these receptors is a man younger than 30 in good health.

The chain joins TRBV7-8 to TRBJ2-6; D remains ambiguous. CDR1 is SGHVS, CDR2 FQNEAQ, per germline. Trimming removed 4 bases from V and 3 bases from J, with 10 bases in between. The CDR3 has 15 amino acids. The CDR3 DNA sequence: TGTGCCAGCAGCTGGGCTAGGGTTGGGGCCAACGTCCTGACTTTC. Residues: CASSWARVGANVLTF.

Concerning this clone itself: In the same sample, other DNA sequences code for this CDR3. The gene calls are TRBV5-4 and TRBJ2-1, with D possibly matching TRBD2 (6 bases). Germline CDR1 and CDR2: SGHNT and YYREEE (reference sequence). The V end was cut by 1 base, the J end by 0 bases, with 8 bases between. The CDR3 loop spans 15 amino acids. The CDR3 loop is CASSLNSGSYNEQFF. CDR3 sequence (DNA): TGTGCCAGCAGCTTGAATAGCGGCTCCTACAATGAGCAGTTCTTC.

This clone has more than one count but fewer than ten. The chain is built from TRBV2 and TRBJ2-3; perhaps TRBD2 as D (5 bases). V shed 3 bases and J shed 1 base, with 11 bases lying between them. Germline assignment: CDR1 SNHLY and CDR2 FYNNEI. CDR3 length: 15 amino acids. The CDR3 sequence: CASSDRGSGTDTQYF. CDR3 coding DNA: TGTGCCAGCAGTGACCGGGGTAGCGGCACAGATACGCAGTATTTT.

The J gene is TRBJ2-1, the V gene TRBV10-3; D remains ambiguous. With 2 bases removed from V and 2 bases from J, the gap between germline ends came to 4 bases. Germline-derived CDR1 and CDR2 are ENHRY and SYGVKD. The CDR3 has 13 amino acids. CDR3 amino acids: CAISETAYNEQFF. The CDR3 DNA sequence: TGTGCCATCAGTGAGACAGCCTACAATGAGCAGTTCTTC.

The sample holds a few counts of this clone. The chain uses TRBV7-2 and TRBJ2-1; 7 bases fit TRBD1. CDR1 is SGHTA, CDR2 FQGNSA, per germline. The V gene end was trimmed by 2 bases and the J gene end by 4 bases; junction bases not matched to a gene: 8. The CDR3 runs to 16 residues. CDR3 loop: CASSLYFGTDYNEQFF. CDR3 nucleotides: TGTGCCAGCAGCTTATATTTTGGGACAGATTACAATGAGCAGTTCTTC.

In this sample, this clone turned up a few times. The chain employs TRBV4-2 and TRBJ2-3, with TRBD1 identical over 8 bases. The CDR3 consists of 15 residues. Germline trimming cut 2 bases from V and 2 bases from J; bases unmatched to any gene: 3. In germline, CDR1 is LGHNA, CDR2 YNFKEQ. The CDR3 sequence is CASSQSQGATDTQYF. The CDR3 DNA reads as TGTGCCAGCAGCCAATCCCAGGGGGCCACAGATACGCAGTATTTT.

In this sample, this clone turned up a few times. The rearrangement uses TRBV7-2 and TRBJ2-1; 8 positions match TRBD2. V lost 5 bases to trimming and J lost 7 bases; unmatched junction nucleotides: 13. Germline V gene lookup returns CDR1 SGHTA and CDR2 FQGNSA. The CDR3 has 16 residues. CDR3 DNA: TGTGCCAGCAGCCCCCGAGGAGCGGGAGATGGTAATGAGCAGTTCTTC. Amino acids: CASSPRGAGDGNEQFF. The whole variable domain, remainder taken from reference TRBV7-2 and TRBJ2-1, is GAGVSQSPSNKVTEKGKDVELRCDPISGHTALYWYRQSLGQGLEFLIYFQGNSAPDKSGLPSDRFSAERTGGSVSTLTIQRTQQEDSAVYLCASSPRGAGDGNEQFFGPGTRLTVL.

The genes are TRBV29-1 and TRBJ1-4; 7 nucleotides agree with TRBD1. Germline-derived CDR1 and CDR2 are SQVTM and ANQGSEA. The V segment lost 7 bases and the J segment 8 bases; nucleotides outside the gene matches: 10. This CDR3 is built from 13 residues. In DNA form, the CDR3 reads TGCAGCGCCAGACAGGGTTTGGGCGAAAAACTGTTTTTT. This codes for CSARQGLGEKLFF.

This clone was detected a few times. The chain uses TRBV11-2 and TRBJ2-1, with 7 bases aligning to TRBD2. The CDR3 length is 18 residues. Losses at the gene ends were 5 bases for V and 3 bases for J; bases not matched to a gene: 16. Germline lookup yields CDR1 SGHAT and CDR2 FQNNGV. Here the CDR3 DNA reads TGTGCCAGCAGCGCTCATTTTGCGGGGACTACTTACTACAATGAGCAGTTCTTC. Its protein is CASSAHFAGTTYYNEQFF.

V is TRBV4-3 and J is TRBJ2-7; a possible D gene is TRBD1 (6 bases). V gave up 3 bases and J gave up 3 bases, with 9 bases separating them. The CDR3 has 13 residues. CDR1 LGHNA and CDR2 YSLEER come from the germline V gene. The CDR3 bases are TGCGCCAGCAGCCACCAACAGGGCTACGAGCAGTACTTC. This encodes CASSHQQGYEQYF.

This chain links TRBV18 with TRBJ2-7, with 10 bases fitting TRBD1. Germline CDR1 KGHSH, CDR2 LQKENI. This CDR3 is 14 amino acids long. V was pared by 6 bases and J by 4 bases, with 6 bases of the junction left unmatched. This CDR3 is CASSDRGGSYEQYF. In DNA form, the CDR3 reads TGTGCCAGCTCGGACAGGGGGGGATCTTACGAGCAGTACTTC.

For this clone: Other nucleotide sequences in the sample specify the same CDR3. The V call is TRBV19, the J call TRBJ2-1; D ambiguous. The CDR3 has 13 residues. V lost 6 bases and J lost 0, with 6 bases in between. Per the germline V gene, CDR1 is LNHDA and CDR2 is SQIVND (reference sequence). CDR3 residues: CASSPDSYNEQFF. The CDR3 coding sequence is TGTGCCAGTAGCCCGGACTCCTACAATGAGCAGTTCTTC.

This clone was seen a handful of times. V gene TRBV5-1 combines with J gene TRBJ2-1; D ambiguous. The V gene's germline CDR1 is SGHRS and CDR2 YFSETQ. Trimming took off 0 bases at V and 8 bases at J, with 9 bases between the two ends. This CDR3 region has 13 residues. Here the CDR3 reads CASSLVRADEQFF. The CDR3 DNA is TGCGCCAGCAGCTTGGTACGGGCGGATGAGCAGTTCTTC.

The V call is TRBV13, the J call TRBJ2-1; D is possibly TRBD2 (5 bases). The V end was cut by 1 base, the J end by 4 bases, with 17 bases between. The CDR3 contains 17 residues. Germline V gene lookup returns CDR1 PRHDT and CDR2 FYEKMQ (reference sequence). CDR3 in amino acids: CASSLAPERSRYNEQFF. The CDR3 DNA reads as TGTGCCAGCAGCTTAGCCCCCGAGCGGAGCCGATACAATGAGCAGTTCTTC.

The chain links TRBV29-1 to TRBJ2-7; a possible D gene is TRBD2 (5 bases). The V end was cut by 7 bases, the J end by 7 bases, with 17 bases between. The CDR3 consists of 12 residues. Germline loops: CDR1 SQVTM, CDR2 ANQGSEA. The CDR3: CSAGWTDLEQYF. The DNA for the CDR3 is TGCAGCGCGGGATGGACGGATCTGGAGCAGTACTTC.

The chain couples TRBV9 to TRBJ2-2, with unresolved D. Germline V gene data show CDR1 as SGDLS and CDR2 as YYNGEE. The V end lost 5 bases, the J end lost 0 bases, and 11 bases lay between the germline ends. The CDR3 extends over 15 amino acids. This chain's CDR3 is CASRLTDANTGELFF. CDR3 bases: TGTGCCAGCAGACTCACGGACGCGAACACCGGGGAGCTGTTTTTT.

This chain uses TRBV20-1 with TRBJ1-4; no clear D gene. CDR1 is DFQATT and CDR2 is SNEGSKA in the germline V gene (reference sequence). The ends were cut back, 6 bases at V and 7 bases at J, with 9 bases in the middle. The CDR3 contains 11 residues. The CDR3 DNA follows: TGCAGTGCAGCAGTTGGTGAAAAACTGTTTTTT. This gives the protein CSAAVGEKLFF.

There are a few counts of this clone. J is TRBJ2-5 and V is TRBV15, with 7 bases identical to TRBD1. The CDR3 extends over 14 amino acids. Trimming cost V 1 base and J 3 bases; bases outside gene matches: 2. The V gene's germline CDR1 is LNHNV and CDR2 YYDKDF (reference sequence). CDR3 loop: CATSRVGTEETQYF. Written as DNA, the CDR3 is TGTGCCACCAGCAGAGTAGGGACAGAAGAGACCCAGTACTTC.

In this sample, this clone turned up a few times. The rearrangement links TRBV7-2 to TRBJ2-3; TRBD2 matches 8 bases. Per the germline V gene, CDR1 is SGHTA and CDR2 is FQGNSA. This CDR3 region has 13 residues. The ends lost 0 bases at V and 13 bases at J; junction bases unmatched: 6. The CDR3 protein is CASSLARSGRKYF. CDR3 DNA sequence: TGTGCCAGCAGCTTAGCGCGAAGCGGGAGAAAGTATTTT.

Worth noting for this clone: Other DNA variants within this sample encode the same CDR3. V is TRBV30 and J is TRBJ2-5, with 7 bases matching TRBD2. CDR3 size: 11 residues. Germline V gene sequence: CDR1 GTSNPN, CDR2 SVGIG (reference sequence). V dropped 5 bases and J dropped 5; count of bases not matched to a gene: 2. The DNA for the CDR3 is TGTGCCTGGTCTAGCGGCGAGACCCAGTACTTC. This encodes CAWSSGETQYF.

The J gene is TRBJ2-1, the V gene TRBV6-5, with 9 bases that match TRBD1. The CDR3 has 15 residues. The V gene's germline CDR1 is MNHEY and CDR2 SVGAGI. The trim removed 2 bases at V and 6 bases at J, leaving 5 bases unmatched. Here the CDR3 reads CASSYRGQGLNEQFF. In nucleotides, the CDR3 is TGTGCCAGCAGTTACCGAGGACAGGGGCTCAATGAGCAGTTCTTC.

This chain links TRBV18 with TRBJ2-3; D is undetermined. V was trimmed by 0 bases and J by 4 bases, leaving 11 bases between them. CDR1 KGHSH and CDR2 LQKENI come from the germline V gene. CDR3 length: 15 amino acids. CDR3 DNA sequence: TGTGCCAGCTCACCACCTTCCCTAGGTGCAGATACGCAGTATTTT. Amino acid sequence: CASSPPSLGADTQYF.

This clone has just a few counts. The chain couples TRBV18 to TRBJ2-1; weak D call: TRBD1 (6 bases). The CDR3 has 14 residues. Trimming cost V 4 bases and J 9 bases, with 16 bases left between them. The V gene's germline CDR1 is KGHSH and CDR2 LQKENI. The CDR3: CASSLRQEQGEQFF. The DNA of the CDR3 is TGTGCCAGCTCACTGCGACAGGAGCAGGGTGAGCAGTTCTTC.

This clone has just a few counts. J is TRBJ2-1 and V is TRBV29-1; either TRBD1 or TRBD2 may supply D (5 bases each). The V end lost 0 bases, the J end lost 12 bases, and 15 bases lay between the germline ends. This CDR3 spans 13 amino acids. CDR1 and CDR2 (germline): SQVTM, ANQGSEA. This CDR3 reads CSVEDHRGPGQFF. DNA for the CDR3: TGCAGCGTTGAAGATCATCGGGGCCCTGGGCAGTTCTTC.

V is TRBV15 and J is TRBJ1-5; 10 nucleotides line up with TRBD1. The germline gives CDR1 LNHNV, CDR2 YYDKDF (reference sequence). V shed 5 bases and J 3 bases; nucleotides not matched to a gene: 4. CDR3 length: 15 residues. The CDR3 spells CATSGGQGSNQPQHF. In nucleotides, the CDR3 is TGTGCCACCAGCGGGGGACAGGGGTCCAATCAGCCCCAGCATTTT.

The V and J genes are TRBV9 and TRBJ1-3; 10 bases fit TRBD1. The CDR3 totals 15 residues. Germline V CDR1 and CDR2: SGDLS, YYNGEE. Unmatched junction bases numbered 0, after V lost 3 bases and J lost 0 bases. DNA of the CDR3: TGTGCCAGCAGCGGGACAGGGGGCTCTGGAAACACCATATATTTT. Amino acids: CASSGTGGSGNTIYF.